This record looks at one TCR beta chain sequence and its context. These data are taken from a study of blood T cell repertoires in COVID-19. Per the authors' pipeline: How many nucleated cells were present was estimated from reference gene primer amplification. Libraries were prepared by immunoSEQ multiplex PCR; TCRdb keeps only in-frame clonotypes and omits some of them. V and J calls plus clone size are reproduced from that table; the DNA served to infer D and trimming. The table has about 480,000 clones, over 75% seen once. Grouping used clinical history reported by participants in a survey and questionnaire. Recovered Cohort 3 donors showed two negative PCRs, clearance, or symptom resolution. Germline trimming cut 8 bases from V and 8 bases from J; bases unmatched to any gene: 8. The CDR3 has 13 residues.

The sequence was collected from a woman between 35 and 50 years old who had recovered from COVID-19. The chain carries TRBV12-3 or TRBV12-4 and TRBJ2-1, with 8 bases aligning to TRBD1. Sequenced material: PBMCs or T cells enriched from blood (not recorded which). The CDR3 sequence: CASGPQGADEQFF. CDR3 sequence (DNA): TGTGCCAGCGGCCCCCAGGGGGCGGATGAGCAGTTCTTC.